These 8 T cell receptor beta chains were sequenced from one sample in a study of T-cell memory formation after mild COVID-19. MiXCR, applied by TCRdb to the 5' RACE reads, yields one record per CDR3 protein. Among approximately 150,000 distinct CDR3 sequences, more than 14% were seen once, and the ten largest hold about 14%. Sequenced material: PBMCs or a T cell subset sorted from them (not recorded which). These receptors were taken from an adult woman who had mild COVID-19 (a few samples of this study predate the infection). Cell type and time point are not known.

This clonotype was seen only a few times. This sequence joins TRBV13 and TRBJ2-7, with no clear D. Germline V gene data show CDR1 as PRHDT and CDR2 as FYEKMQ (reference sequence). Trimming took off 3 bases at V and 1 base at J, with 7 bases between the two ends. This CDR3 has 13 amino acids. In DNA form, the CDR3 reads TGTGCCAGCAGCTTGGTAGGTTCCTACGAGCAGTACTTC. Its protein is CASSLVGSYEQYF.

The chain joins TRBV6-2 or TRBV6-3 to TRBJ1-2; 11 positions agree with TRBD1. This CDR3 has 19 amino acids. Trimming took 5 bases from V and 4 from J; bases not matched to a gene: 18. Per germline, CDR1 MNHEY and CDR2 SVGEGT. This CDR3 reads CASSDPPGQGGQDSYGYTF. The CDR3 region has the DNA TGTGCCAGCAGTGACCCCCCGGGACAGGGGGGACAAGACTCCTATGGCTACACCTTC.

This clonotype was counted a few times. The V gene is TRBV7-8, the J gene TRBJ2-3; 13 bases map to TRBD2. Germline-derived CDR1 and CDR2 are SGHVS and FQNEAQ. The CDR3 consists of 15 residues. Unmatched junction bases numbered 12, after V lost 5 bases and J lost 13 bases. The CDR3 DNA is TGTGCCAGCAGCACGGGACTAGCGGGGATTGGTCAGGAGTATTTT. This sequence encodes CASSTGLAGIGQEYF.

Many counts were recorded for this clonotype. V and J are TRBV5-1 and TRBJ2-4; no reliable D call. The germline V and J ends were trimmed by 4 bases and 0 bases, with 2 bases remaining between them. This CDR3 contains 12 residues. Germline CDR1 is SGHRS and CDR2 is YFSETQ. This CDR3 is CASSEAKNIQYF. CDR3 bases: TGCGCCAGCAGCGAAGCCAAAAACATTCAGTACTTC.

In this sample, this clonotype turned up a few times. The junction does not match germline at one end; this may be a read error. The gene calls are TRBV29-1 and TRBJ2-1; TRBD2 matches at 7 bases. Per germline, CDR1 SQVTM and CDR2 ANQGSEA. CDR3 length: 10 amino acids. The CDR3 is CSVDGRETIF. CDR3 in DNA: TGCAGCGTTGATGGGCGGGAGACGATCTTC.

This clonotype has ten or more counts. The gene calls are TRBV6-2 or TRBV6-3 and TRBJ2-1; D gene unclear. Per germline, CDR1 MNHEY and CDR2 SVGEGT. Deletions cut 5 bases from V and 10 bases from J, with 18 bases between. The CDR3 totals 14 residues. The CDR3 loop is CASSHDRYLREQFF. Written as DNA, the CDR3 is TGTGCCAGCAGTCACGATCGGTATTTGAGGGAGCAGTTCTTC.

This clonotype was detected a few times. This CDR3 is CASSSWTGLEETQYF. The CDR3, as DNA: TGTGCCAGCAGTTCCTGGACTGGACTAGAAGAGACCCAGTACTTC. The V call is TRBV6-6, the J call TRBJ2-5, with 7 bases fitting TRBD2. J lost 3 bases, V lost 4 bases, and 8 bases had no gene match. The length of the CDR3 is 15 residues. Germline CDR1 reads MNHNY; CDR2 reads SVGAGI (reference sequence).

V is TRBV7-2 and J is TRBJ2-7; 9 nucleotides line up with TRBD1. CDR3 length: 15 residues. Germline CDR1 SGHTA, CDR2 FQGNSA. V shed 3 bases and J 6 bases; nucleotides not matched to a gene: 9. This CDR3 is CASSFPGTGTGEQYF. The CDR3 nucleotides are TGTGCCAGCAGCTTTCCCGGGACAGGGACTGGCGAGCAGTACTTC.